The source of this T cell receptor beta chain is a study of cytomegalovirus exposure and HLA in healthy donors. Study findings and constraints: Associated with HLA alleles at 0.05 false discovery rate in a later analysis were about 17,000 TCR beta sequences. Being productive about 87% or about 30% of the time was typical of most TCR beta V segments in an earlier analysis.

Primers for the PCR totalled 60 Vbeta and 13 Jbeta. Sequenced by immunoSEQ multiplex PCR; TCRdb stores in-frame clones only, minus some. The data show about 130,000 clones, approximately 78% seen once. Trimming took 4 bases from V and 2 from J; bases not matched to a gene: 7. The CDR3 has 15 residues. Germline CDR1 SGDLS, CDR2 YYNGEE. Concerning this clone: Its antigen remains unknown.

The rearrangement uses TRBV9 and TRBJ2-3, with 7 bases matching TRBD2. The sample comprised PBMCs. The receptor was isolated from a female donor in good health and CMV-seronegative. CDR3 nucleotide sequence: TGTGCCAGCAGCCTTCTCCGGGACTACACAGATACGCAGTATTTT. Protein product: CASSLLRDYTDTQYF. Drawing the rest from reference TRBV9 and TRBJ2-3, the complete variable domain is DSGVTQTPKHLITATGQRVTLRCSPRSGDLSVYWYQQSLDQGLQFLIQYYNGEERAKGNILERFSAQQFPDLHSELNLSSLELGDSALYFCASSLLRDYTDTQYFGPGTRLTVL.